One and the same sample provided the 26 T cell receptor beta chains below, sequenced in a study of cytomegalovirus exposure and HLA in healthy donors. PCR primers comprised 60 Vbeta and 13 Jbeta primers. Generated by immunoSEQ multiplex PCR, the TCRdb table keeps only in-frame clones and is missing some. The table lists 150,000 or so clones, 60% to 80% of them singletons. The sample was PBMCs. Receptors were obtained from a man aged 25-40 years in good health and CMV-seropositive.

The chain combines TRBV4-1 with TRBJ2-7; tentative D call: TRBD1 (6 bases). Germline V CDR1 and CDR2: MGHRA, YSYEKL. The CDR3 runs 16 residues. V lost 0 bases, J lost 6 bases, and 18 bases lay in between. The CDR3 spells CASSQEIGTLLVEQYF. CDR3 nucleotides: TGCGCCAGCAGCCAAGAGATTGGGACATTATTGGTCGAGCAGTACTTC.

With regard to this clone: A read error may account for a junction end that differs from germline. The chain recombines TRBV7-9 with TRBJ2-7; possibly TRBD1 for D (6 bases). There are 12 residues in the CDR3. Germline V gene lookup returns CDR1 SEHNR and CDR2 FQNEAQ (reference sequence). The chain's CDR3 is CSSSLDSYEQYF. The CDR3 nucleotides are TGTTCCAGCAGCTTGGACAGCTACGAGCAGTACTTC.

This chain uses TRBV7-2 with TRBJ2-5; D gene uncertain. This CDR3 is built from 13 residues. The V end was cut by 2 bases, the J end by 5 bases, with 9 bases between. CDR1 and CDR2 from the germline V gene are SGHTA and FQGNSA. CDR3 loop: CASSLTRRETQYF. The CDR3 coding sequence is TGTGCCAGCAGCTTAACCCGGCGGGAGACCCAGTACTTC.

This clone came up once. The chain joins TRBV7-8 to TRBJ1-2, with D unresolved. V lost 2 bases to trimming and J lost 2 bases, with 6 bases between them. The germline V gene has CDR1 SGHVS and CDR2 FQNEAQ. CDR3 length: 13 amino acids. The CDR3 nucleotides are TGTGCCAGCAGCTTAAAGGAGAACTATGGCTACACCTTC. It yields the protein CASSLKENYGYTF.

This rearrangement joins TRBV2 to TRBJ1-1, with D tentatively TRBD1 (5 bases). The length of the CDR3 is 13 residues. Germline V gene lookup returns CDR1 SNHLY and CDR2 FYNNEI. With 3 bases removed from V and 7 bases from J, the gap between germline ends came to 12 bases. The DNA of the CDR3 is TGTGCCAGCAGTGAGGGGGGAAGGAGTGAAGCTTTCTTT. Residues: CASSEGGRSEAFF.

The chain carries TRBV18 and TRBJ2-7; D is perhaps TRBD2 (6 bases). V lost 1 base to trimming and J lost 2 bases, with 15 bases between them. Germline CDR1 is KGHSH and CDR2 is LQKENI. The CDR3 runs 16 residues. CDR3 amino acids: CASSPLSGHIPYEQYF. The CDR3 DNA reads TGTGCCAGCTCACCACTCAGCGGGCATATCCCCTACGAGCAGTACTTC.

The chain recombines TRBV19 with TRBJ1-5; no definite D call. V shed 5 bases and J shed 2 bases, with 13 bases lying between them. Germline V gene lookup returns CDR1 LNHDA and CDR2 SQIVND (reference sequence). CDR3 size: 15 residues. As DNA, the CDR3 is TGTGCCAGTAGTCCCCGACCAGGCGGCAATCAGCCCCAGCATTTT. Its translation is CASSPRPGGNQPQHF. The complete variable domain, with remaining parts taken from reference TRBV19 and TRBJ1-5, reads DGGITQSPKYLFRKEGQNVTLSCEQNLNHDAMYWYRQDPGQGLRLIYYSQIVNDFQKGDIAEGYSVSREKKESFPLTVTSAQKNPTAFYLCASSPRPGGNQPQHFGDGTRLSIL.

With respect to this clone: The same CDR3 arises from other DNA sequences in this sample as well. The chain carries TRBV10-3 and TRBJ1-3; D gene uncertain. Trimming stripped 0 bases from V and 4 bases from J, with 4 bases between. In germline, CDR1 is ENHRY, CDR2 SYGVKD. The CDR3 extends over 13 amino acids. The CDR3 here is CAISESRGNTIYF. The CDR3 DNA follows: TGTGCCATCAGTGAGTCGAGGGGAAACACCATATATTTT.

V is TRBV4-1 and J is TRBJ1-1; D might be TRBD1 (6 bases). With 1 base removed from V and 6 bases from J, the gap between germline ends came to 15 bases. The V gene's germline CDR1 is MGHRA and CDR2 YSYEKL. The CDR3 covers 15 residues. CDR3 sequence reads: CASSQAQGRVAEAFF. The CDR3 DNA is TGCGCCAGCAGCCAAGCCCAGGGGCGGGTCGCTGAAGCTTTCTTT.

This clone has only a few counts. The chain's CDR3 is CSVRSLAGVNEQFF. The CDR3 DNA reads as TGCAGCGTTAGAAGTCTAGCGGGAGTCAATGAGCAGTTCTTC. The chain uses TRBV29-1 and TRBJ2-1; 10 bases agree with TRBD2. CDR3 size: 14 residues. V lost 5 bases, J lost 6 bases, and 7 bases stayed unmatched. Germline V gene sequence: CDR1 SQVTM, CDR2 ANQGSEA.

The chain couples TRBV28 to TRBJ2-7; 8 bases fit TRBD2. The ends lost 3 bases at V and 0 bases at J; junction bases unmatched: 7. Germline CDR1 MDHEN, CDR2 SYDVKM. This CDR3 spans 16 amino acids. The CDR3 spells CASSFLTSAISYEQYF. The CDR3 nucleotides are TGTGCCAGCAGTTTTCTGACTAGCGCAATCTCCTACGAGCAGTACTTC.

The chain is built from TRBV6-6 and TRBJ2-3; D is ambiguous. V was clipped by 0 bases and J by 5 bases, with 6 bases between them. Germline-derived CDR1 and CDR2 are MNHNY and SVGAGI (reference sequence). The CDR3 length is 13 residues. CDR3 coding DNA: TGTGCCAGCAGTTACTCTTTTAAAGATACGCAGTATTTT. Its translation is CASSYSFKDTQYF.

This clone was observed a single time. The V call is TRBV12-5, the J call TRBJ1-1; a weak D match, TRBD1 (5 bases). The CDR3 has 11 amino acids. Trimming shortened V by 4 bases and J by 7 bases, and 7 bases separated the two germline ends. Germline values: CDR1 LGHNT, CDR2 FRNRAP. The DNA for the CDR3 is TGTGCTAGTGGTTGGGGCTTTGAAGCTTTCTTT. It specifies CASGWGFEAFF.

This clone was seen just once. The CDR3: CASSEHPGTGPSEQYF. Here the CDR3 DNA reads TGTGCCAGCAGTGAACACCCCGGGACAGGACCCAGCGAGCAGTACTTC. The rearrangement joins TRBV25-1 to TRBJ2-7, with 8 bases fitting TRBD1. CDR1 and CDR2 from the germline V gene are MGHDK and SYGVNS. The trim removed 2 bases at V and 6 bases at J, leaving 12 bases unmatched. The CDR3 runs to 16 residues.

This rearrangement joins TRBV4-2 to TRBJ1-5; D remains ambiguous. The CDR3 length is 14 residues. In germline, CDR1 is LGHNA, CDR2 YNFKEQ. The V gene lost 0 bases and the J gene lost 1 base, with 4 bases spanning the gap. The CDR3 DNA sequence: TGTGCCAGCAGCCAAGAGCGGAGCAATCAGCCCCAGCATTTT. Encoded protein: CASSQERSNQPQHF.

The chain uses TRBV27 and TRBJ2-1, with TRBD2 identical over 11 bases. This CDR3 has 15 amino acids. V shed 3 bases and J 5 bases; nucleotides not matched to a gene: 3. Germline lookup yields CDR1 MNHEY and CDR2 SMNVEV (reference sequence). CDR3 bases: TGTGCCAGCAGTTTTTCGACTAGCGGGGACAATGAGCAGTTCTTC. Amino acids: CASSFSTSGDNEQFF.

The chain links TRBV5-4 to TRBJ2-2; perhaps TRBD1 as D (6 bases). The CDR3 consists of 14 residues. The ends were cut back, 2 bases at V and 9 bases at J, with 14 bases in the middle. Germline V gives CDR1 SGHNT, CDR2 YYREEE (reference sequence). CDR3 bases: TGTGCCAGCAGCTTTAATGGGGGCGAGAGGGAGCTGTTTTTT. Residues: CASSFNGGERELFF.

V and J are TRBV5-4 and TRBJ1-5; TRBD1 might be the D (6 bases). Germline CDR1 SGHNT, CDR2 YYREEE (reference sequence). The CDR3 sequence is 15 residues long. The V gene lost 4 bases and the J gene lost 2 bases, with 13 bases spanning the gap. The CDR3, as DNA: TGTGCCAGCAGCAGAGGGGGGGGACGCAATCAGCCCCAGCATTTT. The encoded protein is CASSRGGGRNQPQHF.

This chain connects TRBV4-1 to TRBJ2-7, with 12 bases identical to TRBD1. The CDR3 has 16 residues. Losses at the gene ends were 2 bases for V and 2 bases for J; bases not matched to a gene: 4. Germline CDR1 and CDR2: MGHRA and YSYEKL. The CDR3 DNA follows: TGCGCCAGCAGCCAAATGGGGACAGGGGGCGCCTACGAGCAGTACTTC. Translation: CASSQMGTGGAYEQYF.

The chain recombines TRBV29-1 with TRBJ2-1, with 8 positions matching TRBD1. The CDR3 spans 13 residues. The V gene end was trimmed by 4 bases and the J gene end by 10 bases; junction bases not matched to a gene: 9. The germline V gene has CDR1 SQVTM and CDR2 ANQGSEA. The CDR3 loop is CSVGGQGDREQFF. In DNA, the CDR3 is TGCAGCGTTGGGGGGCAGGGGGACAGGGAGCAGTTCTTC.

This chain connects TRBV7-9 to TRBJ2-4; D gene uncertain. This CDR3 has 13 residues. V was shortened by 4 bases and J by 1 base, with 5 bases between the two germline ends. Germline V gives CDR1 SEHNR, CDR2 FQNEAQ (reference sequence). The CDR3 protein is CASSSVAKNIQYF. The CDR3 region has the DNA TGTGCCAGCAGCTCCGTGGCCAAAAACATTCAGTACTTC.

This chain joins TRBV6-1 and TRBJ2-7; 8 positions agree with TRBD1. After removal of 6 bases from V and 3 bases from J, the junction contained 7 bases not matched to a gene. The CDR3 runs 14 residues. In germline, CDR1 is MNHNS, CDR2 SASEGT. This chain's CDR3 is CASRSGTGGYEQYF. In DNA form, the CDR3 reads TGTGCCAGCAGATCCGGGACAGGAGGCTACGAGCAGTACTTC.

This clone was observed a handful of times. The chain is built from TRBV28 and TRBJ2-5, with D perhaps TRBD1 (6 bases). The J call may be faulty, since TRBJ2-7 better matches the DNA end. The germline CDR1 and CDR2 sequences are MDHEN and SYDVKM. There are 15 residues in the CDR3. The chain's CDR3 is CASTTEGGSRYEQYF. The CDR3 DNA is TGTGCCAGCACCACCGAAGGGGGTAGCCGATACGAGCAGTACTTC.

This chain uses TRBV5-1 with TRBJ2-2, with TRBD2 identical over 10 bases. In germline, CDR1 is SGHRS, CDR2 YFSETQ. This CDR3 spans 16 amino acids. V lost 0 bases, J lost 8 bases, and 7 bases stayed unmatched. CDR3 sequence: CASSLVLAGKKGELFF. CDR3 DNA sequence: TGCGCCAGCAGCTTGGTACTAGCGGGAAAAAAGGGGGAGCTGTTTTTT.

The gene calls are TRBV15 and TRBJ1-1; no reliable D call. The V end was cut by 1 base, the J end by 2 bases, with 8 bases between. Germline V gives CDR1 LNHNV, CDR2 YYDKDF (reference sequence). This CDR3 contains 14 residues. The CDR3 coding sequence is TGTGCCACCAGCAGAGGTCTTTCTAACACTGAAGCTTTCTTT. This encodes CATSRGLSNTEAFF.

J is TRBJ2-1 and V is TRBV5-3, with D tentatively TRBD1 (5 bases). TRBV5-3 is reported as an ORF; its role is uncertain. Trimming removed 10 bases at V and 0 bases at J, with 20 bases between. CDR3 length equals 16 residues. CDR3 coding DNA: TGTGCCGTCCCCCCCAAGTGTAGGGGCTCCTACAATGAGCAGTTCTTC. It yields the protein CAVPPKCRGSYNEQFF.